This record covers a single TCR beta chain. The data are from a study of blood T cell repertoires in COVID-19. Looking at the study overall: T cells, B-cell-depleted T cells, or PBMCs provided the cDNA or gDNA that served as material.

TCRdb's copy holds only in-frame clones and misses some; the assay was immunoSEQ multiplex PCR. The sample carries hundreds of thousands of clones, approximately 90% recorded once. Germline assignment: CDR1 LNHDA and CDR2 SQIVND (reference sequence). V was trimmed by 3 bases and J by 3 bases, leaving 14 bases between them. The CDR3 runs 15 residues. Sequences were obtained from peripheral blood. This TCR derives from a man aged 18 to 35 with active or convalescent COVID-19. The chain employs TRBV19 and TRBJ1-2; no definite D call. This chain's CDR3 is CASSISNGNYYGYTF. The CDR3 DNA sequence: TGTGCCAGTAGTATTTCGAACGGGAACTACTATGGCTACACCTTC.